These T cell receptor beta chains were read from a single sample in a study of blood T cells in healthy people across ages. In TCRdb, the 5' RACE reads were re-called with MiXCR into one record per CDR3 protein. The sample yields roughly 1 million distinct CDR3 sequences, about 25% seen once. The sample also formed part of further work on T cells of mothers and their children.

Sequences were obtained from blood. These receptors originate from a girl aged 2-10 years in good health. Both conserved end residues are part of each CDR3. Each record gives: D gene, clone size, J gene, V gene, CDR3 DNA, CDR3 protein. The D gene is left open where the match is weak. Some rows mark clone size as missing; the rest say once, few, many or name a class of expanded clone.

>TRBD2|NA|TRBJ2-1|TRBV7-3
TGTGCCAGCAGCTTAATATCGGGGGGGGCTGAGCAGTTCTTC
CASSLISGGAEQFF
>NA|few|TRBJ2-6|TRBV19
TGTGCCAGTTTCGACTCTTCGCCTGGGGCCAACGTCCTGACTTTC
CASFDSSPGANVLTF
>NA|few|TRBJ2-5|TRBV18
TGTGCCAGCTCACCGACAGAAGTAAAGACCCAGTACTTC
CASSPTEVKTQYF
>TRBD2|NA|TRBJ2-5|TRBV29-1
TGCAGCGTTGAATGGCGGGACGGGAGGGAGACCCAGTACTTC
CSVEWRDGRETQYF
>NA|NA|TRBJ1-1|TRBV7-2
TGTGCCAGCACCCTAGTGGGTGGCACTGAAGCTTTCTTT
CASTLVGGTEAFF
>NA|NA|TRBJ1-5|TRBV28
TGTGCCAGCAGTTCGGTCGAGAAGGGCCCTCAGCCCCAGCATTTT
CASSSVEKGPQPQHF
>NA|NA|TRBJ1-2|TRBV11-2
TGTGCCAGCAGCTTAGGACCACAGGGCTCCCAAGCTAACTATGGCTACACCTTC
CASSLGPQGSQANYGYTF
>NA|NA|TRBJ2-7|TRBV6-1
TGTGCCAGCAGTGAAAGCCCGTATACAGGCTACGAGCAGTACTTC
CASSESPYTGYEQYF
>TRBD2|NA|TRBJ2-1|TRBV3-1
TGTGCCAGCAGCGCTCGAACTACTAGCGGGGGCCGTTACAATGAGCAGTTCTTC
CASSARTTSGGRYNEQFF
>TRBD2|NA|TRBJ2-7|TRBV15
TGTGCCACGGGGACTAGCGGCTACGAGCAGTACTTC
CATGTSGYEQYF
>TRBD1|NA|TRBJ1-5|TRBV7-6
TGTGCCAGCAGCTTTTCAGGGGGTGATTCCCAGCATTTT
CASSFSGGDSQHF
>TRBD1|NA|TRBJ1-6|TRBV9
TGTGCCAGCAGCGGGGCGACAGGGGCTAATTCACCCCTCCACTTT
CASSGATGANSPLHF
>TRBD1|NA|TRBJ1-1|TRBV27
TGTGCCAGCAGTACCACAGGGGGAGTCACTGAAGCTTTCTTT
CASSTTGGVTEAFF